A selection of T cell receptor beta chains follows, all from one sample in a study of cytomegalovirus exposure and HLA in healthy donors. Data came from immunoSEQ multiplex PCR; TCRdb stores just in-frame clones and leaves some out. Of around 120,000 clones detected, 70% to 85% appear once; the ten largest clones hold approximately 2.6%. What was sequenced was PBMCs. Receptor source: a man in his forties or fifties in good health and CMV-seronegative. Each CDR3 is given without its conserved first and last residue.

V gene	J gene	CDR3 length	CDR3 protein
TRBV6-4	TRBJ1-1	13	ASSDKPGAGTEAF
TRBV5-8	TRBJ1-6	13	ASSLGSSYNSPLH
TRBV7-8	TRBJ1-1	16	ASSSSRGQGLLNTEAF
TRBV5-4	TRBJ1-1	12	ASSLNQGYTEAF
TRBV18	TRBJ1-6	14	ASSPTVGQSNSPLH
TRBV14	TRBJ2-5	14	ASSPFSGGTKETQY
TRBV12-5	TRBJ2-1	13	ASGFLAGGHNEQF
TRBV9	TRBJ2-3	13	ASTESGGVTDTQY
TRBV6-6	TRBJ1-2	13	ASSSSSGVWYGYT
TRBV4-1	TRBJ2-7	15	ASSQVGTLYSSYEQY